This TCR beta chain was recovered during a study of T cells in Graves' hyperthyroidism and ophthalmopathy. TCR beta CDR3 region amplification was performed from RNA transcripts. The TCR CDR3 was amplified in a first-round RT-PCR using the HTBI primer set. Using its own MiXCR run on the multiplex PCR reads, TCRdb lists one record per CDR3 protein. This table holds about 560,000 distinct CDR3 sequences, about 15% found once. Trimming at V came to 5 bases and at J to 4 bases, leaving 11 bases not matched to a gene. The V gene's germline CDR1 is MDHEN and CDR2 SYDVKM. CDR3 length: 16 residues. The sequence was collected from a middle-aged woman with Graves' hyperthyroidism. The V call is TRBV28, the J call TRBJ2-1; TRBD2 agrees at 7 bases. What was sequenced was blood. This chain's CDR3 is CASSPPPGGGYNEQFF. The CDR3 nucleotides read TGTGCCAGCAGTCCTCCCCCGGGGGGAGGGTACAATGAGCAGTTCTTC.